This entry lists 20 T cell receptor beta chains sequenced from one sample in a study of blood T cell repertoires in COVID-19. Assay: immunoSEQ multiplex PCR; the TCRdb copy retains only in-frame clones and omits some. The sample lists approximately 330,000 clones, approximately 90% occurring once. The sample consisted of peripheral blood. These receptors were collected from a young man with COVID-19, enrolled during active disease.

The rearrangement uses TRBV11-2 and TRBJ2-2, with 10 positions matching TRBD2. This CDR3 has 16 amino acids. V trimming: 1 base; J trimming: 3 bases; junction bases outside the gene matches: 2. The germline CDR1 and CDR2 sequences are SGHAT and FQNNGV. The CDR3 protein is CASSLALAGDTGELFF. CDR3 nucleotides: TGTGCCAGCAGCTTAGCCCTAGCGGGAGACACCGGGGAGCTGTTTTTT.

This clone is a singleton in its sample. The rearrangement joins TRBV7-9 to TRBJ1-4, with D possibly being TRBD1 (6 bases). The CDR3 covers 15 residues. Deletions cut 2 bases from V and 10 bases from J, with 17 bases between. Germline V gene lookup returns CDR1 SEHNR and CDR2 FQNEAQ (reference sequence). The CDR3 coding sequence is TGTGCCAGCAGCTTACAGGGGCCGAATAGGGGAAAACTGTTTTTT. Translated, it gives CASSLQGPNRGKLFF. The full variable domain, with the rest looked up from reference TRBV7-9 and TRBJ1-4, is DTGVSQNPRHKITKRGQNVTFRCDPISEHNRLYWYRQTLGQGPEFLTYFQNEAQLEKSRLLSDRFSAERPKGSFSTLEIQRTEQGDSAMYLCASSLQGPNRGKLFFGSGTQLSVL.

The rearrangement uses TRBV7-9 and TRBJ2-5; TRBD1 aligns across 7 bases. The CDR3 loop spans 15 amino acids. Germline loops: CDR1 SEHNR, CDR2 FQNEAQ (reference sequence). V trimming: 11 bases; J trimming: 4 bases; junction bases outside the gene matches: 16. The CDR3 loop reads CAPSPLRGGPETQYF. The CDR3 nucleotides are TGTGCCCCATCTCCCCTCCGAGGGGGCCCAGAGACCCAGTACTTC.

This clone was seen only once. This chain joins TRBV27 and TRBJ1-4, with 7 bases that match TRBD1. Unmatched junction bases numbered 5, after V lost 3 bases and J lost 4 bases. Germline lookup yields CDR1 MNHEY and CDR2 SMNVEV (reference sequence). CDR3 length: 15 amino acids. CDR3 sequence reads: CASSFAGQSNEKLFF. CDR3 DNA: TGTGCCAGCAGTTTCGCGGGACAGAGTAATGAAAAACTGTTTTTT.

The chain carries TRBV7-2 and TRBJ1-4; 11 bases are a match to TRBD1. The trim removed 3 bases at V and 6 bases at J, leaving 3 bases unmatched. Germline assignment: CDR1 SGHTA and CDR2 FQGNSA. The CDR3 is 15 amino acids. CDR3 in amino acids: CASSFGQGADEKLFF. The CDR3 region has the DNA TGTGCCAGCAGCTTCGGACAGGGGGCGGATGAAAAACTGTTTTTT.

This chain links TRBV29-1 with TRBJ2-3; TRBD2 matches 11 bases. The V gene's germline CDR1 is SQVTM and CDR2 ANQGSEA. CDR3 length: 15 residues. J gave up 4 bases and V 4 bases, and 7 bases lay outside the gene matches. The CDR3 nucleotides are TGCAGCGTTGCCAAGGCTAGCGGGAGGTCAGATACGCAGTATTTT. This codes for CSVAKASGRSDTQYF.

V is TRBV30 and J is TRBJ1-3; D gene uncertain. The CDR3 is made up of 16 amino acids. CDR1 GTSNPN and CDR2 SVGIG come from the germline V gene (reference sequence). V dropped 0 bases and J dropped 0 bases, with 12 bases sitting between them. CDR3 protein: CAWSVLTRFSGNTIYF. CDR3 DNA: TGTGCCTGGAGTGTACTAACCCGCTTCTCTGGAAACACCATATATTTT. Variable domain in full (rest from reference TRBV30 and TRBJ1-3): SQTIHQWPATLVQPVGSPLSLECTVEGTSNPNLYWYRQAAGRGLQLLFYSVGIGQISSEVPQNLSASRPQDRQFILSSKKLLLSDSGFYLCAWSVLTRFSGNTIYFGEGSWLTVV.

In regard to this clone: This CDR3 is also generated by other DNA sequences in the sample. This chain uses TRBV7-7 with TRBJ1-1, with D maybe TRBD1 (6 bases). The CDR3 extends over 13 amino acids. The germline V gene has CDR1 SSHAT and CDR2 FNYEAQ (reference sequence). Trimming pared 3 bases from V and 1 base from J, leaving 6 bases between. The CDR3 region is CASSLDRNTEAFF. The CDR3, as DNA: TGTGCCAGCAGCTTGGACAGGAACACTGAAGCTTTCTTT.

The V and J genes are TRBV6-6 and TRBJ1-4, with 10 nucleotides matching TRBD1. CDR1 is MNHNY, CDR2 SVGAGI, per germline (reference sequence). The CDR3 covers 19 residues. Losses at the gene ends were 5 bases for V and 3 bases for J; bases not matched to a gene: 15. CDR3 sequence (DNA): TGTGCCAGCAGTCCCGCCGGGACAGGGGTTTGGGCGGCTAATGAAAAACTGTTTTTT. Translating it yields CASSPAGTGVWAANEKLFF.

The V call is TRBV19, the J call TRBJ1-6; D might be TRBD1 (6 bases). Deletions cut 5 bases from V and 10 bases from J, with 12 bases between. CDR1 is LNHDA and CDR2 is SQIVND in the germline V gene (reference sequence). The CDR3 is 13 residues long. CDR3 in amino acids: CASSEGVRSPLHF. CDR3 coding DNA: TGTGCCAGTAGTGAGGGGGTTCGGTCACCCCTCCACTTT.

J is TRBJ2-3 and V is TRBV6-1, with D perhaps matching TRBD1 (6 bases). This CDR3 has 15 residues. Germline V gives CDR1 MNHNS, CDR2 SASEGT. The ends were cut back, 0 bases at V and 5 bases at J, with 12 bases in the middle. DNA for the CDR3: TGTGCCAGCAGTGAAGCGAGGGGGATCCTAGATACGCAGTATTTT. Amino acids: CASSEARGILDTQYF.

The chain uses TRBV5-1 and TRBJ2-5; TRBD2 agrees at 9 bases. Trimming cost V 1 base and J 1 base; bases outside gene matches: 20. Germline CDR1 SGHRS, CDR2 YFSETQ. The CDR3 runs 21 residues. The DNA for the CDR3 is TGCGCCAGCAGCTTGACCGGGCCTATGGCTAGCGGGGCCCCTCGCCAAGAGACCCAGTACTTC. This gives the protein CASSLTGPMASGAPRQETQYF.

The chain is built from TRBV18 and TRBJ1-1; D gene unclear. The V gene's germline CDR1 is KGHSH and CDR2 LQKENI. The CDR3 spans 16 residues. Trimming pared 3 bases from V and 0 bases from J, leaving 14 bases between. Here the CDR3 DNA reads TGTGCCAGCTCACCCCCCGCGGCGGGAATGAACACTGAAGCTTTCTTT. This gives the protein CASSPPAAGMNTEAFF.

In its sample, this clone was seen once. V and J are TRBV11-2 and TRBJ2-3, with TRBD2 matching over 12 bases. V lost 3 bases and J lost 7; bases outside the gene matches: 5. Germline V lookup: CDR1 SGHAT, CDR2 FQNNGV. There are 15 residues in the CDR3. Here the CDR3 reads CASSFPGLAGHTQYF. CDR3 nucleotides: TGTGCCAGCAGCTTCCCGGGACTAGCGGGTCATACGCAGTATTTT.

The chain links TRBV5-1 to TRBJ2-1; 8 bases match TRBD2. CDR1 SGHRS and CDR2 YFSETQ come from the germline V gene. The trim removed 4 bases at V and 8 bases at J, leaving 11 bases unmatched. CDR3 length equals 15 residues. CDR3: CASSRGRLALDEQFF. In nucleotides, the CDR3 is TGCGCCAGCAGCCGCGGTAGACTAGCGCTCGATGAGCAGTTCTTC.

This sequence joins TRBV9 and TRBJ1-1; TRBD1 is a possible D gene (6 bases). The ends were cut back, 4 bases at V and 2 bases at J, with 15 bases in the middle. Germline V gene sequence: CDR1 SGDLS, CDR2 YYNGEE. The CDR3 sequence is 15 residues long. The CDR3 DNA follows: TGTGCCAGCAGCTCGGCGGGGGGCTATAACACTGAAGCTTTCTTT. This translates into CASSSAGGYNTEAFF.

In DNA form, the CDR3 reads TGTGCCAGCAGTTACTCGTGGAGGGGACCCTACGAGCAGTACTTC. Its protein product is CASSYSWRGPYEQYF. The gene calls are TRBV6-5 and TRBJ2-7, with D possibly matching TRBD2 (6 bases). Trimming removed 0 bases from V and 2 bases from J, with 11 bases in between. CDR3 size: 15 residues. Germline V gene sequence: CDR1 MNHEY, CDR2 SVGAGI.

The J gene is TRBJ2-5, the V gene TRBV7-9; D is ambiguous. The CDR3 contains 12 residues. V was shortened by 8 bases and J by 3 bases, with 10 bases between the two germline ends. Germline CDR1 reads SEHNR; CDR2 reads FQNEAQ (reference sequence). CDR3 residues: CASGWRKETQYF. The CDR3 DNA reads as TGTGCCAGCGGATGGAGAAAAGAGACCCAGTACTTC.

The chain joins TRBV15 to TRBJ2-6, with D tentatively TRBD1 (6 bases). Germline V gives CDR1 LNHNV, CDR2 YYDKDF (reference sequence). The CDR3 is 15 amino acids. Trimming cost V 5 bases and J 4 bases, with 12 bases left between them. CDR3 DNA sequence: TGTGCCACCAGCCCCCACAGGGACGGGGCCAACGTCCTGACTTTC. Its protein is CATSPHRDGANVLTF.

The table lists this clone with a count of one. The CDR3 loop is CASSEWTGDSPLHF. The CDR3 DNA reads TGTGCCAGCAGTGAATGGACAGGGGATTCACCCCTCCACTTT. The gene calls are TRBV6-1 and TRBJ1-6, with 9 nucleotides matching TRBD1. Germline CDR1 is MNHNS and CDR2 is SASEGT. V dropped 2 bases and J dropped 8; count of bases not matched to a gene: 1. The CDR3 contains 14 residues.